This T cell receptor beta chain was retrieved from a study of shared clonotypes between healthy human individuals (dated by TCRdb to 2018 to 2021). For context, the study as a whole: Three men and two women, aged 18 to 49 years, made up the cohort. For each donor, three plates each were used for CD4 naive and CD4 memory, two plates were used for CD8 naive, and one plate was used for CD8 memory. Each donor's leukapheresis produced roughly between about 0.85 and 10 billion PBMCs. Libraries were prepared and TCR repertoires were sequenced by different laboratories using diverse techniques, in order to increase sequencing depth and limit assay-specific biases. Blood TCR repertoires of roughly five healthy adults were deeply sequenced to estimate repertoire size and the extent of clonotype sharing between individuals.

The cysteine opens and the phenylalanine closes a CDR3 of 14 amino acids. The retained sequence is limited to the CDR3, 42 bases, with the frame set at the first base. According to the germline V gene (reference sequence), CDR1 reads MNHEY and CDR2 reads SMNVEV. V is cut by 5 bases and J by 3 bases, and the space between the germline ends is 14 bases. General findings and caveats noted by the study authors: Compared with non-shared clonotypes, the clonotypes found in all four sorted-subset donors had higher generation probabilities. Estimated clonotype richness was generally larger for naive than for memory subsets. Based on pairwise subsampling, the degree of clonotype sharing among donors was expected to be affected by sequencing depth. Incomplete sequencing was indicated by rarefaction of sorted-subset datasets, despite the large sequencing depth. Approximately 5% of naive CD4, 3% to 3.5% of naive CD8, approximately 2.2% of memory CD4, and about 0.4% of memory CD8 clonotypes were shared across a few donors. Sampling was limited to blood, and TCR repertoires in tissue likely differ from TCR repertoires in blood. The genetic and exposure-history diversity represented was limited by the small number of donors.

As for this clone: Its antigen remains unidentified. The record has no base qualities; no much larger clone is one base away.

Using the deep immunoSEQ assay, TCR CDR3 regions were amplified from genomic DNA by multiplex PCR. Extracted genomic DNA from each cell subset was distributed evenly across all wells of several immunoSEQ 96-well plates, and each plate was treated as a replicate. Each replicate PCR for sorted subsets received 200 ng genomic DNA, equal to roughly 29,000 T cell genomes. Purified libraries were measured with a Qubit 3.0 fluorometer, size-checked on a Bioanalyzer 2100, and measured again with the KAPA Library Quantification kit. A separate single-read 150-cycle Illumina NextSeq 550 flow cell was used to sequence each immunoSEQ 96-well plate. As for the original processing: Because only junctional sequences without quality scores were contained in the immunoSEQ output, filtering matching that applied to full-length reads could not be performed. Sequences were annotated with PyIR, a Python wrapper for IgBLAST v1.9, using IMGT germline references to assign V/J genes and CDR3. Reads were removed for weak V/J assignments (E-value above 1e-6), missing CDR3, stop codons, out-of-frame junctions, or ambiguous translated residues. V3J clonotypes were defined by identical inferred V gene, J gene, and CDR3 amino acid sequence. To compute the percentage overlap between repertoires, the number of shared unique clonotypes was divided by the size of the smaller repertoire. Three approaches were used to assess repertoire richness: RTK rarefaction, the Chao1 estimator, and Recon v2.1 estimates of unobserved clonotypes. OLGA was used to compute generation probabilities for all TCRbeta clonotypes that the gDNA method yielded from a few donors. As stored in TCRdb, this immuneACCESS dataset retains in-frame rearrangements with V and J assigned. A fraction of the clones does not appear; measured against another copy, unresolved V genes explain less than half of the discrepancy, and the remainder lacks a known reason. Clonal size and the V and J genes are those of that table, whereas D and trimming came from the DNA. Here the sample has some 800,000 clones; around 93% occur a single time. The top ten constitute approximately 25% of the sample.

CD8 naive samples were obtained by positive selection for CCR7 among CD45RO-negative cells, yielding a CD45RA+CCR7+ population from which TemRA cells were excluded. The donors were healthy, HIV-negative adults who had no recently reported acute infections or vaccinations. Every donor was a Caucasian adult residing in Nashville, Tennessee, USA. After blood collection by leukapheresis, PBMCs were isolated using Ficoll-Histopaque density gradient centrifugation and then cryopreserved in the vapor phase of liquid nitrogen. Analytical flow cytometry was used to check the purity and quantity of each magnetically sorted T cell population. Genomic DNA was isolated from every sorted fraction and measured by UV absorbance on a Nanodrop 2000c.

Input material: naive CD8+ T cells sorted from blood. The label giving this sample's cell subset or site can be read as: CD45RA+CCR7+. The receptor's source is a man aged 30-40 years in good health. Recombination joined TRBV27 with TRBJ2-7; no confident D gene assignment can be made. DNA sequence: TGTGCCAGCAGTCTGCAGGCACGTCTCTACGAGCAGTACTTC. Its amino acids are CASSLQARLYEQYF.